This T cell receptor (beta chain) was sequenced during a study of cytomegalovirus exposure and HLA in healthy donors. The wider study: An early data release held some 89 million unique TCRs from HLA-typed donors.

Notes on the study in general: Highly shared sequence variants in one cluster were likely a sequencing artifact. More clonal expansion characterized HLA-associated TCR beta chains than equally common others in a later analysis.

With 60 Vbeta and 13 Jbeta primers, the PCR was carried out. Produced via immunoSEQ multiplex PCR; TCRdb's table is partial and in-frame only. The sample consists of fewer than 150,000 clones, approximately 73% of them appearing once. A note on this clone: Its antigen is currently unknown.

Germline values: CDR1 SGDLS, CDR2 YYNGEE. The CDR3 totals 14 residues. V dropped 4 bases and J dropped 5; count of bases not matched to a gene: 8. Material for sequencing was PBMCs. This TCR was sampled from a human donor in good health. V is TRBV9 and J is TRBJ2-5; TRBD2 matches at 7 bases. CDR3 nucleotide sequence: TGTGCCAGCAGCAAATTCGGGGGGTTTGAGACCCAGTACTTC. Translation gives CASSKFGGFETQYF.